This T cell receptor beta chain was captured by sequencing in a study of identical twins (dated by TCRdb to the mid-2010s). Study-level background: The study deep-sequenced TCR alpha and beta repertoires from monozygotic twins, unrelated adults of various ages and cord blood to test whether fetal clonotypes persist. Replicate twin experiments were performed at different times using different library preparation protocols to rule out contamination.

CDR1 and CDR2 (SGHKS, YYEKEE) derive from the germline V gene (reference sequence). Trimming accounts for 4 bases at V and 4 bases at J, while the number of junction bases matched to no gene is 9. From the cysteine up to the phenylalanine, the CDR3 has a length of 15 residues. The read is trimmed to its CDR3 DNA, 45 bases read in frame from base 1. Libraries were constructed by 5' RACE. Instrument on record: Illumina HiSeq 2000. Template switching introduced a universal primer binding site; the final cDNA contained a unique molecular identifier, enabling accurate counting of TCR cDNA molecules. First-strand cDNA for TCR alpha and beta chains was synthesized from specific primers in the conserved constant-segment region. To control for contamination, every cDNA library carried two barcodes: a SMART-Mk sample barcode plus Illumina barcodes. TruSeq adapter sequences, together with Illumina sample barcodes, were added in two successive PCR steps. The Illumina HiSeq platform was used with custom primers to sequence TCR alpha and beta cDNA libraries. The paper's data handling went like this. Unique molecular identifiers were extracted from raw reads with MiGEC, and CDR3 positions were determined with MiXCR. Recombination models were inferred per individual with the repgenHMM and IGoR tools using an EM algorithm. Shared clonotypes were analyzed with the tcR package in R, and sharing was normalized by the product of cloneset sizes. To study raw recombination without the effects of thymic and clonal selection, out-of-frame nonproductive sequences were analyzed. TCRdb reprocessed the public reads (quality trimming at Q25 with fastp, clone calling with MiXCR) and kept in-frame beta chains. Records with the same CDR3 protein are collapsed into one entry carrying the most frequent genes and DNA. The authors' filters were not applied to this entry. For this sample the table gives 600,000 to 700,000 distinct CDR3 sequences, of which over 20% were detected only once. The ten biggest clones cover 4.3% of the sample.

The investigation overall reported the following: Because the same donors could not be followed over many years, the conclusions relied on cross-sectional statistical analysis. Out-of-frame TCR alpha sharing in monozygotic twins was systematically underestimated by recombination models, whereas sharing between unrelated individuals was in agreement with the recombination models. Invariant T cells such as MAIT and iNKT could partly confound zero-insertion analyses, though diverse VJ usage argued against this for most clonotypes. The excess sharing between twins in beta out-of-frame sequences was weaker because fewer shared sequences reduced the signal-to-noise ratio. Compared with coincidental sharing between unrelated individuals, out-of-frame TCR alpha sequences shared between twins had an excess of sequences with low generation probability. Fewer insertions were carried by abundant cord blood beta clonotypes; a weaker similar trend was observed in young adult naive repertoires, while no such trend was observed in memory repertoires.

All donors were healthy Caucasians. Three pairs of female monozygotic twins, all aged roughly 18 to 29 years, were included in the twin cohort. Peripheral blood mononuclear cells were the source from which RNA for the TCR libraries was isolated. About this clonotype itself: Its binding antigen is unknown. The input lacks base qualities; no much larger clone sits a single base away.

This sample was shared with a second study, whose subject was T cells expressing NK-cell markers. As that second paper reports: TCR beta-chain repertoires were profiled in sorted CD3+CD56+NKG2C+, CD3+CD56+NKG2C- and CD3+CD56-NKG2C+ T-cell subsets from several donors. Seven of the eight sequenced donors were HCMV-seropositive and one was HCMV-seronegative. In several experiments an anti-gammadeltaTCR antibody was added to restrict sorting to alphabetaTCR-expressing T cells. In over five donors, the dominant CD3+CD56+NKG2C+ clonotypes were among the top 10 CD8+ clonotypes and accounted for about 1.0-7.5% of CD8+ T cells. Those dominant clonotypes were again the most abundant among CD3+CD56-NKG2C+ cells in a few donors, at about 25-60.1%. Whether the expanded NKG2C-expressing T cell clones were specific for HCMV antigens remained unclear. Randomly selected healthy volunteers, three men and five women, were used as the eight sequenced donors. HCMV-specific IgG was detected in serum with a commercial ELISA kit to determine HCMV serostatus. For several donors, bulk peripheral blood T-cell repertoires were also sequenced from unsorted PBMC. MIGEC was used to demultiplex reads and group the reads by UMI, and MiTCR was used to assemble and quantify clonotypes. To remove erroneous sequences, TCR cDNA sequences were retained only when supported by two or more reads. The tcR package was used for downstream repertoire analysis, with clonotypes matched between fractions based on CDR3 nucleotide sequence plus V segment. VDJmatch was used to annotate antigen specificity against VDJdb, with one amino acid substitution in CDR3 allowed.

The chain is encoded by TRBV5-5 joined to TRBJ2-7, with TRBD2 identical over 9 junction bases. Material for sequencing was PBMCs. The TCR sequence derives from a woman between 18 and 29 years old in good health. The nucleotides are TGTGCCAGCAGCACCTTGGCTAGCGGGGTATACGAGCAGTACTTC. It translates as CASSTLASGVYEQYF.